This T cell receptor beta chain appears in the sequencing data of a study of CD8 T cells in Susac syndrome. Across the whole study: Patients with Susac syndrome who were sequenced included more than 5 with active disease and 8 or 9 in remission.

The authors reverse transcribed roughly 0.5 to 1 ug RNA with random hexamers. TCRdb re-analysed the immunoSEQ multiplex PCR reads in MiXCR, keeping a single row per CDR3 protein. The sample holds about 83,000 distinct CDR3 sequences, about 95% seen once. Study-wide points: Expansion of Susac CD8+ clones peaked in TEMRA cells and in active patients. The study recognized that its TCR sequencing and HLA analysis covered a relatively small number of individuals.

While CD8+ and CD4+ T cells were isolated negatively, TEMRA cells were enriched by FACS. In its sample, this clonotype was seen a few times. Its antigen is not known. This CDR3 is built from 14 residues. Germline V gives CDR1 LNHDA, CDR2 SQIVND (reference sequence). The V gene end was trimmed by 6 bases and the J gene end by 3 bases; junction bases not matched to a gene: 0. The sequencing sample was made of CD8+ T cells from PBMCs. The chain links TRBV19 to TRBJ2-1, with 12 bases fitting TRBD2. This receptor was taken from a human donor with Susac syndrome. CDR3 amino acids: CASRLAGGYNEQFF. CDR3 DNA sequence: TGTGCCAGTAGACTAGCGGGAGGCTACAATGAGCAGTTCTTC. Using reference TRBV19 and TRBJ2-1 for the parts outside the CDR3, the full variable domain is DGGITQSPKYLFRKEGQNVTLSCEQNLNHDAMYWYRQDPGQGLRLIYYSQIVNDFQKGDIAEGYSVSREKKESFPLTVTSAQKNPTAFYLCASRLAGGYNEQFFGPGTRLTVL.